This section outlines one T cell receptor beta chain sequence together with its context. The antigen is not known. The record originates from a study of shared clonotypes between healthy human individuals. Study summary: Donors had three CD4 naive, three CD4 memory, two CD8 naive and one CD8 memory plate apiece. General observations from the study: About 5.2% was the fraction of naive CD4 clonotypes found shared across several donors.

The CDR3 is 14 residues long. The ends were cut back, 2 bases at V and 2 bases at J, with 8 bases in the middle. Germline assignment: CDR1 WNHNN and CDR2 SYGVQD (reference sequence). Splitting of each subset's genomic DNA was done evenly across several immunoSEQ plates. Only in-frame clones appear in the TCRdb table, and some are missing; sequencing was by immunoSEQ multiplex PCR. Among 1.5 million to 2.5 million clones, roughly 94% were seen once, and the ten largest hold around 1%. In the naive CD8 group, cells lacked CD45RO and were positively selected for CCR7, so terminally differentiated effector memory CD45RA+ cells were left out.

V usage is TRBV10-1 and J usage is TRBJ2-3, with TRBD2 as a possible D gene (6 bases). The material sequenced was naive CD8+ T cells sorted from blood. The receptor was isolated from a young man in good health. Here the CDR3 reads CASSEAGNTDTQYF. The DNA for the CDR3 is TGCGCCAGCAGTGAGGCGGGGAACACAGATACGCAGTATTTT.